This entry describes one TCR beta chain. Its target is unknown. V gave up 4 bases and J gave up 3 bases; unmatched junction bases: 7. The CDR3 sequence is 17 residues long. CDR1 is SGHAT, CDR2 FQNNGV, per germline. The data were obtained in a study of naive and memory T cell subsets. Study-level points and caveats: Naive repertoires, especially CD8, held a few larger clonotypes, possibly memory cells re-expressing CD45RA. Diversity fell and Gini index rose from naive through CM, EM, EMRA.

An equimolar mix of two oligonucleotides served as the beta constant-region primer for TRBC1 and TRBC2. Nested alpha and beta constant-region primers with the SP2 primer drove four PCR rounds on ligated cDNA. Ligation attached a single-stranded oligonucleotide with a 12-nucleotide UMI and the SP2 primer to the cDNA 3' end. TCRdb redid the calling of the UMI-ligation and nested PCR reads with MiXCR, one entry per CDR3 protein. Of under 150,000 distinct CDR3 sequences in the sample, about 20% were seen once. Sequencing was done on a sample of naive CD8+ T cells from blood. The chain carries TRBV11-2 and TRBJ2-1; 12 bases match TRBD2. This sequence originates from a human donor in good health. The CDR3 nucleotides are TGTGCCAGCAGCTCACGGACTAGCGGGGCGGGCTACAATGAGCAGTTCTTC. Translating gives CASSSRTSGAGYNEQFF.